This record looks at one TCR beta chain sequence and its context. What it binds is not known. This sample was taken from a study of response to subunit inactivated influenza vaccine. Study-wide findings and caveats: It was suggested by the authors that few new T cells are recruited by each seasonal influenza vaccination.

Germline V lookup: CDR1 SGHRS, CDR2 YFSETQ. The CDR3 has 17 residues. Trimming pared 0 bases from V and 4 bases from J, leaving 16 bases between. TCRdb redid the calling of the RT-PCR reads with MiXCR, one entry per CDR3 protein. The table has more than 700,000 distinct CDR3 sequences, about 20% seen once. The receptor comes from a man between 45 and 60 years old who received an inactivated influenza vaccine. The chain couples TRBV5-1 to TRBJ2-2; D may be TRBD2 (5 bases). The sample in question was PBMCs from blood, obtained roughly 5 days after vaccination. The CDR3 coding sequence is TGCGCCAGCAGCTTGGACACCACATCCCGGGGCACCGGGGAGCTGTTTTTT. Translation gives CASSLDTTSRGTGELFF.